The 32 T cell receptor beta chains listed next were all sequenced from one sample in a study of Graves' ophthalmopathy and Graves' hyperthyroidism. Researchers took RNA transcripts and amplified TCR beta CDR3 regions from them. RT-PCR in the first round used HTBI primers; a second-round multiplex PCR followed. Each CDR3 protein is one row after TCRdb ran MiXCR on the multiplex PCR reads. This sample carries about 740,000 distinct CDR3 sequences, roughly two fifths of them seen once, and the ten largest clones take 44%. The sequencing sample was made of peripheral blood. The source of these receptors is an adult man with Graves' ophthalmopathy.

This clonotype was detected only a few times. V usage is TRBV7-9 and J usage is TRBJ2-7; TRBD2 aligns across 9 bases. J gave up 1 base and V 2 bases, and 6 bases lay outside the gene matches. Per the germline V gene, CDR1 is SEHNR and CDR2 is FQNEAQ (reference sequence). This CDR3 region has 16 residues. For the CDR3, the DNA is TGTGCCAGCAGCTTAAGAGCTAGCGGGACATCCTACGAGCAGTACTTC. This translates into CASSLRASGTSYEQYF.

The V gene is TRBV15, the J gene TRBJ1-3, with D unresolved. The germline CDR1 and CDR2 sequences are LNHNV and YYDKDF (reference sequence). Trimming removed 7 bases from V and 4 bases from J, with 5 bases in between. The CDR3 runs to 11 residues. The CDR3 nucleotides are TGTGCCACCACCAGGGGAAACACCATATATTTT. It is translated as CATTRGNTIYF.

The DNA of the CDR3 is TGTGCCAGCTTCGAGACGGCCGCGGGCACTGAAGCTTTCTTT. Translated: CASFETAAGTEAFF. The V and J genes are TRBV7-2 and TRBJ1-1; D ambiguous. Germline lookup yields CDR1 SGHTA and CDR2 FQGNSA. The germline V and J ends were trimmed by 8 bases and 4 bases, with 17 bases remaining between them. This CDR3 spans 14 amino acids.

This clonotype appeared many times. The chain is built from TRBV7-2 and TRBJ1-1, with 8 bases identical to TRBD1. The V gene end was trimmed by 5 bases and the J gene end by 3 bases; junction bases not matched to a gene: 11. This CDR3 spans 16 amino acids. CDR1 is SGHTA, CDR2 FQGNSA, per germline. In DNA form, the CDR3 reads TGTGCCAGCAGCCAGGACAGGGTGGGTGTGCACACTGAAGCTTTCTTT. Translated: CASSQDRVGVHTEAFF.

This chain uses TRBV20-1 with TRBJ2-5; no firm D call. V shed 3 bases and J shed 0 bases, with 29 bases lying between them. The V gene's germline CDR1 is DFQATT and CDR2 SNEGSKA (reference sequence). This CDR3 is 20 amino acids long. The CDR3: CSASASFNDHLLGDQETQYF. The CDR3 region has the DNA TGCAGTGCTAGCGCATCGTTCAACGATCACCTTCTAGGAGACCAAGAGACCCAGTACTTC.

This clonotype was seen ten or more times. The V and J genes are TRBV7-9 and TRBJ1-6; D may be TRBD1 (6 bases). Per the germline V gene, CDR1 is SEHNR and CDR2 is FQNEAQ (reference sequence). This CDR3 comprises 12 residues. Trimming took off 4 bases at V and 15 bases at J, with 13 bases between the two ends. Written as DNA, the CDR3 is TGTGCCAGCAGCTCCCAGGGGAACTACCTCCACTTT. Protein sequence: CASSSQGNYLHF.

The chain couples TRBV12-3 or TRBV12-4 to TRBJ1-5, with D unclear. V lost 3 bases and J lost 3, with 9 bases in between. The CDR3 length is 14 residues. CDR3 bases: TGTGCCAGCAGTTTTTACGAATACAATCAGCCCCAGCATTTT. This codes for CASSFYEYNQPQHF.

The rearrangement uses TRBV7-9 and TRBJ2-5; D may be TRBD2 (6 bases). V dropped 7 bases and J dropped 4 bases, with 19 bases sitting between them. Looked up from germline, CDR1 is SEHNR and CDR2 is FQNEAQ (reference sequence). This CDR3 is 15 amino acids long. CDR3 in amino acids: CASKMEGYGGETQYF. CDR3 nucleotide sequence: TGTGCCAGCAAAATGGAGGGGTACGGGGGAGAGACCCAGTACTTC.

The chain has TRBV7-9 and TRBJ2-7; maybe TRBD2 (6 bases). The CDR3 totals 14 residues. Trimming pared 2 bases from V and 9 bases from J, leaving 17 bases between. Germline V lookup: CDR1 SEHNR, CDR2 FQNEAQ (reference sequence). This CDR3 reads CASSLPLAGSWQYF. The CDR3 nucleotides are TGTGCCAGCAGCTTACCTCTTGCCGGGAGTTGGCAGTACTTC.

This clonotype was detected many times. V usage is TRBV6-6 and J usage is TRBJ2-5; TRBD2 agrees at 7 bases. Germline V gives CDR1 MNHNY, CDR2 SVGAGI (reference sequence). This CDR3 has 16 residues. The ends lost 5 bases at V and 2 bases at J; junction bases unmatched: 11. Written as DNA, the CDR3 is TGTGCCAGCAGTCCCCCGGCTAGCGGACCACAAGAGACCCAGTACTTC. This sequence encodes CASSPPASGPQETQYF.

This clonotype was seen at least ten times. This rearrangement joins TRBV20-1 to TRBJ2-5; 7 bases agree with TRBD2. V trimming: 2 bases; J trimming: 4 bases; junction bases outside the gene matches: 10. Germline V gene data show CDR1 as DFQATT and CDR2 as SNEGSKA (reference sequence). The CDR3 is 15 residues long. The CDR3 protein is CSARRLAGEGETQYF. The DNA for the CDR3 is TGCAGTGCTAGACGATTAGCGGGCGAGGGAGAGACCCAGTACTTC.

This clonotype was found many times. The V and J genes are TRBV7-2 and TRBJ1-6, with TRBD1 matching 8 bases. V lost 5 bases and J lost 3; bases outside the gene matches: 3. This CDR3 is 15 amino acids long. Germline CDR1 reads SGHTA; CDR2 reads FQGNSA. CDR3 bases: TGTGCCAGCAGCCTCGACAGGGGCTATAATTCACCCCTCCACTTT. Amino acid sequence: CASSLDRGYNSPLHF.

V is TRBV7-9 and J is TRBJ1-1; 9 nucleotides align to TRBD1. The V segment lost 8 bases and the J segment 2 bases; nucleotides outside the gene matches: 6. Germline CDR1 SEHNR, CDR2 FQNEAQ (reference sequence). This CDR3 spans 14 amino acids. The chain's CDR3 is CASGLDRGNTEAFF. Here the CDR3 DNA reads TGTGCCAGCGGTCTGGACAGGGGCAACACTGAAGCTTTCTTT.

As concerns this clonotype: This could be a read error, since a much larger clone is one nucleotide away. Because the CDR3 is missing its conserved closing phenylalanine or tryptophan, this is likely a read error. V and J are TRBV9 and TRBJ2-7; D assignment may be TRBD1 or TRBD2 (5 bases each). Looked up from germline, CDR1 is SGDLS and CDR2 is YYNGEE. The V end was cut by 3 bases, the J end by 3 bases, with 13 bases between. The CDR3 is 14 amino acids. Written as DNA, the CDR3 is TGTGCCAGCAGCGGGGACGGTGCTCACTACGAGCAGTACCTC. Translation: CASSGDGAHYEQYL.

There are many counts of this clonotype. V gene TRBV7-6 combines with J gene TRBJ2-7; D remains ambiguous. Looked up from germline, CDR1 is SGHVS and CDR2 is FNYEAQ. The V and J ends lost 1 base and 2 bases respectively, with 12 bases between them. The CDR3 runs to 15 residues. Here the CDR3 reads CASSLVPGDTYEQYF. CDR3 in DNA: TGTGCCAGCAGCTTAGTCCCAGGAGACACCTACGAGCAGTACTTC.

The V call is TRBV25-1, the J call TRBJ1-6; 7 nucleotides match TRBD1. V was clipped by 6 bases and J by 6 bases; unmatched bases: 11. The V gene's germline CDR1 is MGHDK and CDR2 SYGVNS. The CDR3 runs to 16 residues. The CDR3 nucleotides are TGTGCCAGCAGCTTCCTGGGGGACAGAAGTAATTCACCCCTCCACTTT. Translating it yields CASSFLGDRSNSPLHF.

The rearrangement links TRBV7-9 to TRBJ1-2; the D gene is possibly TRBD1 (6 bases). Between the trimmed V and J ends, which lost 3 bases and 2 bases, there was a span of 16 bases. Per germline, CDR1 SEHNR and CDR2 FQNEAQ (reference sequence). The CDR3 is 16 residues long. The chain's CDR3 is CASSFPPGQRNYGYTF. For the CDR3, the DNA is TGTGCCAGCAGCTTTCCGCCGGGACAAAGAAACTATGGCTACACCTTC. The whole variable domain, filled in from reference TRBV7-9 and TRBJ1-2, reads DTGVSQNPRHKITKRGQNVTFRCDPISEHNRLYWYRQTLGQGPEFLTYFQNEAQLEKSRLLSDRFSAERPKGSFSTLEIQRTEQGDSAMYLCASSFPPGQRNYGYTFGSGTRLTVV.

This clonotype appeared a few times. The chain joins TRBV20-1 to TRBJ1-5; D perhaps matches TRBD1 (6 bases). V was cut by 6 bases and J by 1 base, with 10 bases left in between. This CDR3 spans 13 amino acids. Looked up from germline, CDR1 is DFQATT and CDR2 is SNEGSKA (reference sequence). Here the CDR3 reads CSAQGFSNQPQHF. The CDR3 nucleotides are TGCAGTGCCCAGGGGTTCAGCAATCAGCCCCAGCATTTT.

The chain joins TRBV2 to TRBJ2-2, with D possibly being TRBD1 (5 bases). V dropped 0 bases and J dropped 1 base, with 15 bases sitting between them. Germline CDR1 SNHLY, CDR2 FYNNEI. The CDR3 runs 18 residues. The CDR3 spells CASSEAKMGLMNTGELFF. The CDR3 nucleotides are TGTGCCAGCAGTGAAGCGAAAATGGGGCTAATGAACACCGGGGAGCTGTTTTTT.

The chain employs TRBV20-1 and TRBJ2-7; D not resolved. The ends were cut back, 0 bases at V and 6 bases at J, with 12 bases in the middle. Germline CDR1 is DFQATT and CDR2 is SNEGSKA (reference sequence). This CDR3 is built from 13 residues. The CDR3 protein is CSAREDSVAEQYF. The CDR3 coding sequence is TGCAGTGCTAGAGAAGACTCGGTGGCCGAGCAGTACTTC.

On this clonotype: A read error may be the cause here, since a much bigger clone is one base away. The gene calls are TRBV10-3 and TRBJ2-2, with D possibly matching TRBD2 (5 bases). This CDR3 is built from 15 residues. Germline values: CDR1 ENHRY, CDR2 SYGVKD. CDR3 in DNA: TGTGCCATCAGTGAAATAGCTGACGACACCGGGGAGCTGTCTTTT. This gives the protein CAISEIADDTGELSF.

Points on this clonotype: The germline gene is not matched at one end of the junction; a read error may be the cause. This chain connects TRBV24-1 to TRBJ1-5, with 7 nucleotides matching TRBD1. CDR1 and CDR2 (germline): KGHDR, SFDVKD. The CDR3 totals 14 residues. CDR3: CASSFRGTGVPQHF. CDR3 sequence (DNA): TGTGCCAGCAGTTTCAGGGGGACGGGGGTGCCCCAGCATTTT.

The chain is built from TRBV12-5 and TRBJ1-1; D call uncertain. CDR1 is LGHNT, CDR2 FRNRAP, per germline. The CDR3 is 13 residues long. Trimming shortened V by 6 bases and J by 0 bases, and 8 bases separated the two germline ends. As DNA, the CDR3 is TGTGCTAGTGGGCATGAGATGAACACTGAAGCTTTCTTT. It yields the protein CASGHEMNTEAFF.

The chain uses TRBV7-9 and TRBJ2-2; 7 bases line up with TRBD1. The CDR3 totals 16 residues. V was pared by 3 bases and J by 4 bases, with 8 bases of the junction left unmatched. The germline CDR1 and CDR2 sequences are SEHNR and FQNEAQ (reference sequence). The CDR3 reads CASSLLGGPSTGELFF. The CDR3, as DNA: TGTGCCAGCAGCTTGCTAGGGGGCCCGAGCACCGGGGAGCTGTTTTTT.

Here the CDR3 reads CASSPRPQFF. The DNA for the CDR3 is TGTGCCAGCAGCCCCCGCCCACAGTTCTTC. The rearrangement joins TRBV7-9 to TRBJ2-5; the D is unclear. The tail of the sequence fits TRBJ2-1 better, so the J call may be wrong. This CDR3 region has 10 residues. Germline CDR1 SEHNR, CDR2 FQNEAQ (reference sequence).

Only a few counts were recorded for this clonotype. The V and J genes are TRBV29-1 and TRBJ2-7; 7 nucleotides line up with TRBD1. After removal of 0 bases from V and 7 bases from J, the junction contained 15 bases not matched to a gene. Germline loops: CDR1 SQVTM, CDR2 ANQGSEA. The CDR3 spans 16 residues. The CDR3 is CSVEDGWATGLGEQYF. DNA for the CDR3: TGCAGCGTTGAAGATGGGTGGGCGACAGGGTTGGGGGAGCAGTACTTC.

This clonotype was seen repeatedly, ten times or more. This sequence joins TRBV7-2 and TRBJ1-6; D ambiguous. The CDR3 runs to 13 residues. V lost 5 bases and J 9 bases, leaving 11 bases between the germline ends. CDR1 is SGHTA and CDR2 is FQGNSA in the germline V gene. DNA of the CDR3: TGTGCCAGCAGCCCTCGACTTGTTTCACCCCTCCACTTT. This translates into CASSPRLVSPLHF.

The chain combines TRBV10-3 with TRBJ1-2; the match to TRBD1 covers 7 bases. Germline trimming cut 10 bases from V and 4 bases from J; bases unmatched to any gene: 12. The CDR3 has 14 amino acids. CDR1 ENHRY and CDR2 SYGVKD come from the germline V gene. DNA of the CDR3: TGTGCCAGCACCAACGACAGGGCCCCCTATGGCTACACCTTC. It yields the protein CASTNDRAPYGYTF.

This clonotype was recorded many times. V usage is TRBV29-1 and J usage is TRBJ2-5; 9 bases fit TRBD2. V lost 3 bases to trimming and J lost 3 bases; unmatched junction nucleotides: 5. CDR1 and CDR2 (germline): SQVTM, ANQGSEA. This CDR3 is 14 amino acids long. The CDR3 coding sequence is TGCAGCGTTGATTCTAGCGGGAAAGAAGAGACCCAGTACTTC. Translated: CSVDSSGKEETQYF.

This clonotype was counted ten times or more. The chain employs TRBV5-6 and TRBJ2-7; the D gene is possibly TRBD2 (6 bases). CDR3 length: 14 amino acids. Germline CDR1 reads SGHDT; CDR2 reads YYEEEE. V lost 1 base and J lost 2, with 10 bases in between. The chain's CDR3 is CASSLTGLTYEQYF. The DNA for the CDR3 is TGTGCCAGCAGCTTGACAGGACTAACCTACGAGCAGTACTTC.

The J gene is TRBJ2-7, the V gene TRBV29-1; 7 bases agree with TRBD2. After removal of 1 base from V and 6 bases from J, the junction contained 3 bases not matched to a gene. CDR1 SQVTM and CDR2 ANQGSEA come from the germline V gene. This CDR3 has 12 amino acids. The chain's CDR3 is CSVEGGRGEQYF. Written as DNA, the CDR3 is TGCAGCGTTGAAGGTGGGAGGGGCGAGCAGTACTTC.

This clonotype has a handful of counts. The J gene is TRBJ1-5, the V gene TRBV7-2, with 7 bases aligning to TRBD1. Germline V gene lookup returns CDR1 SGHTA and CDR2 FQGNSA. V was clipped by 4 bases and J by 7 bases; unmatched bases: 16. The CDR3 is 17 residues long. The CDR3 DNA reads TGTGCCAGCAGCTCACACGCAAGAAACAGGGGCGACCAGCCCCAGCATTTT. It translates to CASSSHARNRGDQPQHF.